The 3 T cell receptor beta chains listed next were all sequenced from one sample in a study of cytomegalovirus exposure and HLA in healthy donors. PCR involved 60 Vbeta and 13 Jbeta primers. Libraries were prepared by immunoSEQ multiplex PCR; TCRdb keeps only in-frame clonotypes and omits some of them. The table lists fewer than 150,000 clones, 70% to 80% of them singletons. Sequenced: PBMCs. Receptors originate from a man aged 45-65 years in good health and CMV-seronegative.

This clone has more than one count but fewer than ten. The rearrangement joins TRBV29-1 to TRBJ1-4, with 7 bases fitting TRBD1. In germline, CDR1 is SQVTM, CDR2 ANQGSEA. The CDR3 covers 13 residues. V lost 6 bases, J lost 4 bases, and 5 bases stayed unmatched. DNA of the CDR3: TGCAGCGTAAACAGGGGACGTAATGAAAAACTGTTTTTT. This gives the protein CSVNRGRNEKLFF.

The CDR3 reads CSVVWTSGYTYNEQFF. The CDR3 nucleotides are TGCAGCGTTGTTTGGACTAGCGGCTATACCTACAATGAGCAGTTCTTC. The chain uses TRBV29-1 and TRBJ2-1, with 10 bases fitting TRBD2. V dropped 4 bases and J dropped 2; count of bases not matched to a gene: 8. Per germline, CDR1 SQVTM and CDR2 ANQGSEA. This CDR3 region has 16 residues.

The V gene is TRBV7-2, the J gene TRBJ1-2; no clear D gene. Germline CDR1 is SGHTA and CDR2 is FQGNSA. The V and J ends lost 6 bases and 0 bases respectively, with 11 bases between them. The CDR3 is 14 residues long. The CDR3 nucleotides read TGTGCCAGCAGTCCCGGGGTGACTAACTATGGCTACACCTTC. This gives the protein CASSPGVTNYGYTF.